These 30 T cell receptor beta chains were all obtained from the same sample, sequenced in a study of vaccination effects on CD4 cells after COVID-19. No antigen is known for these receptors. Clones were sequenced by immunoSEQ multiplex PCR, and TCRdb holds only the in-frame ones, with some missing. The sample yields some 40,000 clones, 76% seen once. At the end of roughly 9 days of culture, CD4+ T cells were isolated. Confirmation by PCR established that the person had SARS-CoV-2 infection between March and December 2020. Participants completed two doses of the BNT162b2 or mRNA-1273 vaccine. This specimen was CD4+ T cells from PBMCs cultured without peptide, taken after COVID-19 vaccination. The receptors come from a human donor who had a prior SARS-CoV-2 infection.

CDR3 residues: CASSILPFQTQYF. The CDR3 DNA follows: TGTGCCAGTAGTATCCTCCCTTTCCAGACCCAGTACTTC. The chain links TRBV19 to TRBJ2-5; D unresolved. V was clipped by 3 bases and J by 6 bases, with 11 bases between them. Per the germline V gene, CDR1 is LNHDA and CDR2 is SQIVND (reference sequence). The CDR3 is 13 residues long.

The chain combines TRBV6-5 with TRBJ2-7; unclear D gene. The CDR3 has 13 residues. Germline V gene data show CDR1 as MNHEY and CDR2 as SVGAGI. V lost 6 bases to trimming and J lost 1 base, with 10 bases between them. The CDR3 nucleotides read TGTGCCAGCAGGCCAGGATTTTCCTACGAGCAGTACTTC. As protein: CASRPGFSYEQYF.

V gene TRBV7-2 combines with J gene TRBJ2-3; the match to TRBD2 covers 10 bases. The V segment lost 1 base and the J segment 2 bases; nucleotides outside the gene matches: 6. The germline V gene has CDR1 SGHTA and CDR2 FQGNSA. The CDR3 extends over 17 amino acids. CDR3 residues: CASSLGISGGYTDTQYF. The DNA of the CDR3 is TGTGCCAGCAGCTTAGGTATTAGCGGGGGGTACACAGATACGCAGTATTTT.

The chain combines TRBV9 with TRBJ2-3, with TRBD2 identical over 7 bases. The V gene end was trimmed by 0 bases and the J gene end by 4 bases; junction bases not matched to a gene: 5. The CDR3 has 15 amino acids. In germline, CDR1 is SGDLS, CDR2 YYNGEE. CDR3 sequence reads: CASSVGTSYSDTQYF. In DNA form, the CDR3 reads TGTGCCAGCAGCGTAGGGACTAGTTATTCAGATACGCAGTATTTT.

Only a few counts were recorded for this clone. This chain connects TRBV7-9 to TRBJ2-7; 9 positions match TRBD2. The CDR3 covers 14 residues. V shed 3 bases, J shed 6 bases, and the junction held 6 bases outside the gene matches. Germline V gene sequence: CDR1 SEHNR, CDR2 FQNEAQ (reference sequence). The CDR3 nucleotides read TGTGCCAGCAGCTTGGGCGGGAGGGTAGCCGAGCAGTACTTC. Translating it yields CASSLGGRVAEQYF.

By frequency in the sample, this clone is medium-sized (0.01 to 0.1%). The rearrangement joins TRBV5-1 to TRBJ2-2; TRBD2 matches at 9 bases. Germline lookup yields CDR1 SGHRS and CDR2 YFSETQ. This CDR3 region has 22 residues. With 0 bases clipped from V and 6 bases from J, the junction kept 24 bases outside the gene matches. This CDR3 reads CASSLASGTSSTSGGMAGELFF. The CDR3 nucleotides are TGCGCCAGCAGCTTGGCTTCCGGGACTAGCTCTACCTCAGGGGGTATGGCCGGGGAGCTGTTTTTT.

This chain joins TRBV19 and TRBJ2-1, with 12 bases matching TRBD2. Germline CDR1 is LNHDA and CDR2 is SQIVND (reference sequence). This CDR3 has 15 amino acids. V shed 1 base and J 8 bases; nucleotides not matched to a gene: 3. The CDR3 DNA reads TGTGCCAGTAGTATAGGGCTAGCGGGAGGGTATGAGCAGTTCTTC. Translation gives CASSIGLAGGYEQFF.

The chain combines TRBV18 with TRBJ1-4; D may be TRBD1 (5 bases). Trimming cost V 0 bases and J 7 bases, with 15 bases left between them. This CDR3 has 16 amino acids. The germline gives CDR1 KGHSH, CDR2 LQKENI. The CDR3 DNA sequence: TGTGCCAGCTCACCACCGCCCCCGGGGGGTGGTGAAAAACTGTTTTTT. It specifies CASSPPPPGGGEKLFF.

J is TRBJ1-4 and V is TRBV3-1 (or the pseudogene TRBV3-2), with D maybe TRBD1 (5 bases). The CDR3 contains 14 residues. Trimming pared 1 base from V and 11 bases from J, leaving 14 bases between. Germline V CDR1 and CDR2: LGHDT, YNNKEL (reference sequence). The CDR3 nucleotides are TGTGCCAGCAGCCAAGGGGCTGGGGGTCGGAAACTGTTTTTT. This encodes CASSQGAGGRKLFF.

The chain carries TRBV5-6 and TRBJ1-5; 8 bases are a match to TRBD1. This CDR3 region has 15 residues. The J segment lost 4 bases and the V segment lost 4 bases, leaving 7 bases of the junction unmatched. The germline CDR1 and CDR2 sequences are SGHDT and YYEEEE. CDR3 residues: CASSRGQGGNQPQHF. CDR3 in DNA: TGTGCCAGCAGCAGAGGACAGGGTGGAAATCAGCCCCAGCATTTT.

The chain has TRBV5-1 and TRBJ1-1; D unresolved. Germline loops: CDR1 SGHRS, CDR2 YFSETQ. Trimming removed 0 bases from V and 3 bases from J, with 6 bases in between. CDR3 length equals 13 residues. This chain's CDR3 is CASSLGWDTEAFF. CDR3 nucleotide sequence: TGCGCCAGCAGCTTGGGGTGGGACACTGAAGCTTTCTTT.

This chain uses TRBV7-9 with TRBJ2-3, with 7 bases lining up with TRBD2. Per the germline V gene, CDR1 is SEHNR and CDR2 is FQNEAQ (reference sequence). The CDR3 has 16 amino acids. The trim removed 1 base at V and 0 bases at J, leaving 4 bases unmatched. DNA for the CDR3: TGTGCCAGCAGCTTAGGGGCTAGCGGTAGCACAGATACGCAGTATTTT. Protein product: CASSLGASGSTDTQYF.

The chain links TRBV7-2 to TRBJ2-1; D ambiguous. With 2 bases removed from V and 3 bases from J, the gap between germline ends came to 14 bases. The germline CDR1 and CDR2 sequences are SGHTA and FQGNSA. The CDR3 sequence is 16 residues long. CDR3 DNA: TGTGCCAGCAGCTTATTCCGGCAGCCGAACTACAATGAGCAGTTCTTC. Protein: CASSLFRQPNYNEQFF.

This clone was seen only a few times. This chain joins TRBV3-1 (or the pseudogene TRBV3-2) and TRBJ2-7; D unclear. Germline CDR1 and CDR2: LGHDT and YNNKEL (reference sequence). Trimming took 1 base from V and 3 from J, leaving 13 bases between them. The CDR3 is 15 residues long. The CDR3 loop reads CASSQVFTSFYEQYF. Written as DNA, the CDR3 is TGTGCCAGCAGCCAAGTCTTTACCAGTTTCTACGAGCAGTACTTC.

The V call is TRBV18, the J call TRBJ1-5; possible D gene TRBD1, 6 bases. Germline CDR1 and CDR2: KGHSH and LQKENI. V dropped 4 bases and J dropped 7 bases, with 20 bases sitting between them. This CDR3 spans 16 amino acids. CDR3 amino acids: CASSLGGGRLIQPQHF. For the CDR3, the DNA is TGTGCCAGCTCACTCGGCGGGGGGCGCCTAATCCAGCCCCAGCATTTT.

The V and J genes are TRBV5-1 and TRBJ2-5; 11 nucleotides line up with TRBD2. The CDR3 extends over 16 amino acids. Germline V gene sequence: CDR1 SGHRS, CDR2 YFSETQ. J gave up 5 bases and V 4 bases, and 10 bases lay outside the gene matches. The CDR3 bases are TGCGCCAGCAGCCGTACGACTAGCGGGGCGGGGGAGACCCAGTACTTC. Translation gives CASSRTTSGAGETQYF.

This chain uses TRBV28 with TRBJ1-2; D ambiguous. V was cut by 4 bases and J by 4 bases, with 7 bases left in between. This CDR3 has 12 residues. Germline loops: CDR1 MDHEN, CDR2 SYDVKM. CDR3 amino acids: CASSSRPYGYTF. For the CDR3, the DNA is TGTGCCAGCAGTTCCCGGCCCTATGGCTACACCTTC.

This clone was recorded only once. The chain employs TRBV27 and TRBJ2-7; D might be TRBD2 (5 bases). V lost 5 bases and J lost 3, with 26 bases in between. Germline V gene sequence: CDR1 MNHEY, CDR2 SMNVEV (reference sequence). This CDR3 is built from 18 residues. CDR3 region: CASSPIRGERWPRYEQYF. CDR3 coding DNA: TGTGCCAGCAGTCCGATCCGGGGAGAACGTTGGCCCCGCTACGAGCAGTACTTC.

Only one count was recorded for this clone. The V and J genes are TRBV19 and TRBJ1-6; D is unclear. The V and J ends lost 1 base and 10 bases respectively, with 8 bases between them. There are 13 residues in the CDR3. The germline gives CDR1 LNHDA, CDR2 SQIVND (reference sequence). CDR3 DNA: TGTGCCAGTAGTATAGCAGTTCAATCACCCCTCCACTTT. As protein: CASSIAVQSPLHF.

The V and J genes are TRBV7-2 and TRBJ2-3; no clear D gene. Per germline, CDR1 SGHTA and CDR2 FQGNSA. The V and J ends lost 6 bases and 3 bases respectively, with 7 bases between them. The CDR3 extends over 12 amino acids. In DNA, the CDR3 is TGTGCCAGCAGACCTAGGACAGATACGCAGTATTTT. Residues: CASRPRTDTQYF.

Written as DNA, the CDR3 is TGCGCCAGCAGCTTGGATTCAGGGGGCGCGGGATATGGCTACACCTTC. It specifies CASSLDSGGAGYGYTF. J is TRBJ1-2 and V is TRBV5-1; 8 bases are shared with TRBD1. Germline values: CDR1 SGHRS, CDR2 YFSETQ. The CDR3 totals 16 residues. J was trimmed by 5 bases and V by 0 bases; bases with no gene match: 9.

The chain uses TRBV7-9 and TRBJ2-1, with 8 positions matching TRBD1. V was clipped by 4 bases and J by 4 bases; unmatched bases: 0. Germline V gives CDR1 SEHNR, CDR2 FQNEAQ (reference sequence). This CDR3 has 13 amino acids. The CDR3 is CASSWTGYNEQFF. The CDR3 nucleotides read TGTGCCAGCAGCTGGACAGGGTACAATGAGCAGTTCTTC.

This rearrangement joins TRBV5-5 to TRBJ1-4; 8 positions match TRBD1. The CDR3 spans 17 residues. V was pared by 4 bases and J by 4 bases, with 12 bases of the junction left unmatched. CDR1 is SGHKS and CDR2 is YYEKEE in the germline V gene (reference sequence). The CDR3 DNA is TGTGCCAGCAGCCCCGGGACAGGCACCGTATATAATGAAAAACTGTTTTTT. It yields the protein CASSPGTGTVYNEKLFF.

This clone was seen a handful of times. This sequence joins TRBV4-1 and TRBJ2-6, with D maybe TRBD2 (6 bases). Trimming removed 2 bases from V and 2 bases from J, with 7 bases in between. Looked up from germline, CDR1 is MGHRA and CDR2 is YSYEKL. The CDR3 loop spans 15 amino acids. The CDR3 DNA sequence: TGCGCCAGCAGCCAATGGGGGGCTGGGGCCAACGTCCTGACTTTC. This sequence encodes CASSQWGAGANVLTF.

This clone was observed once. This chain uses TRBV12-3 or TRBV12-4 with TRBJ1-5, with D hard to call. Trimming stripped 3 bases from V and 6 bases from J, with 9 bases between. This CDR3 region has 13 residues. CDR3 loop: CASSFGGAQPQHF. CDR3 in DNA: TGTGCCAGCAGTTTCGGCGGTGCTCAGCCCCAGCATTTT.

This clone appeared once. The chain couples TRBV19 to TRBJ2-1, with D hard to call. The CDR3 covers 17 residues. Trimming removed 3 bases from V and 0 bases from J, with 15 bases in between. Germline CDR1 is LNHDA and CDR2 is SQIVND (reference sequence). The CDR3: CASSIPQATFSYNEQFF. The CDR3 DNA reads TGTGCCAGTAGTATCCCCCAAGCGACTTTCTCCTACAATGAGCAGTTCTTC.

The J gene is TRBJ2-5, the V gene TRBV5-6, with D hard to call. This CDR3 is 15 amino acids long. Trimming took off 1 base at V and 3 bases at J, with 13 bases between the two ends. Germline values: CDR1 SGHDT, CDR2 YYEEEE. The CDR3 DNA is TGTGCCAGCAGCTTGTACGGGCGTACGGAAGAGACCCAGTACTTC. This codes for CASSLYGRTEETQYF.

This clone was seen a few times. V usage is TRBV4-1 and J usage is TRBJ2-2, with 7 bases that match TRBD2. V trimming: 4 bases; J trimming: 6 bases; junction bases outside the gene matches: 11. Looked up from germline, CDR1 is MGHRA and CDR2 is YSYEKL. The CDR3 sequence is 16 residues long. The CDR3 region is CASSREGLLTPGELFF. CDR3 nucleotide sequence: TGCGCCAGCAGCCGTGAGGGACTACTGACACCCGGGGAGCTGTTTTTT.

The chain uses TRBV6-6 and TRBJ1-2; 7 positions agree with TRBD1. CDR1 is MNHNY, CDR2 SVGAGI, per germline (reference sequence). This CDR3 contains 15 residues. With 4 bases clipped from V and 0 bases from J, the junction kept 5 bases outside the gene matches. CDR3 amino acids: CASSSGDRANYGYTF. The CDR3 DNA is TGTGCCAGCAGTTCCGGGGACAGAGCTAACTATGGCTACACCTTC.

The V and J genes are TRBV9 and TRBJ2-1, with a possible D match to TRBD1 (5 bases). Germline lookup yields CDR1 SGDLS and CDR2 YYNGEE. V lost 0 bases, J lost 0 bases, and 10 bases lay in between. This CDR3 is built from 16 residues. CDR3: CASSVATGSSYNEQFF. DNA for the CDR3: TGTGCCAGCAGCGTAGCTACAGGTAGCTCCTACAATGAGCAGTTCTTC.